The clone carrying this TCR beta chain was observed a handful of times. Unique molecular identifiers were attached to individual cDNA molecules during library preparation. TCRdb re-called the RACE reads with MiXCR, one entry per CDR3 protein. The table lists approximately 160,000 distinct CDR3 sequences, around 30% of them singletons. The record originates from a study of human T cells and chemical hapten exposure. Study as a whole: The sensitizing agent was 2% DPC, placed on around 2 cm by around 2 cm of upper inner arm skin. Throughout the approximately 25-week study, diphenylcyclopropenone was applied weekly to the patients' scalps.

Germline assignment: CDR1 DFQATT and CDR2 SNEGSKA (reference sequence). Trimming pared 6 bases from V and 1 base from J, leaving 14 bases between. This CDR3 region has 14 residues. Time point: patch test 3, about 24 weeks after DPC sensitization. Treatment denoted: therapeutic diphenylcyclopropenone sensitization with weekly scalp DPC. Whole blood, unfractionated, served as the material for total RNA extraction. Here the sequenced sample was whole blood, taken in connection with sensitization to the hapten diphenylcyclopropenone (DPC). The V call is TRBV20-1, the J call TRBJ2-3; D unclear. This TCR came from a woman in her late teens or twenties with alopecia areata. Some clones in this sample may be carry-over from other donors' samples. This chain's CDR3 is CSATHRGGTDTQYF. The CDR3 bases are TGCAGTGCCACACACCGTGGCGGCACAGATACGCAGTATTTT.